This T cell receptor (beta chain) was found in a study of graft-versus-host responses after intestinal transplantation. The table came from immunoSEQ multiplex PCR; TCRdb's copy has only in-frame clones and leaves some out. In the table there are 35,000 to 50,000 clones, 85% to 95% of which are singletons. The CDR3 consists of 13 residues. Germline-derived CDR1 and CDR2 are MNHNY and SVGAGI (reference sequence). Trimming took off 1 base at V and 3 bases at J, with 7 bases between the two ends. Comment on this clone: Its antigen is currently unknown.

The chain links TRBV6-6 to TRBJ2-7; no clear D gene. The receptor comes from a human donor who was the organ donor for an intestinal transplant. Material: unstimulated CD8+ T cells sorted from spleen or lymph node cells, obtained before transplant. The CDR3 DNA is TGTGCCAGCAGTTACTACGACGGCTACGAGCAGTACTTC. The encoded protein is CASSYYDGYEQYF.